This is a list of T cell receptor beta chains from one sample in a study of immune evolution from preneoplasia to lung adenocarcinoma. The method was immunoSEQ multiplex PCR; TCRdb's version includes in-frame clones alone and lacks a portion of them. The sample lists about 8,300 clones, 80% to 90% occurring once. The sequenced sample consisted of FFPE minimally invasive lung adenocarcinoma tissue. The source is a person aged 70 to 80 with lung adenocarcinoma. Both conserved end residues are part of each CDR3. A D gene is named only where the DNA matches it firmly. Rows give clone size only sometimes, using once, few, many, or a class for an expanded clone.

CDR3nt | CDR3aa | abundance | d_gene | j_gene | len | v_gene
TGTGGTGGAGGACAGGGCCTCAATTCACCCCTCCACTTT | CGGGQGLNSPLHF | - | TRBD1 | TRBJ1-6 | 13 | TRBV5-4
TGTGCCTGGGATCAGGGGGCGAGAGGTCAGCCCCAGCATTTT | CAWDQGARGQPQHF | - | TRBD1 | TRBJ1-5 | 14 | TRBV30
TGTGCCAGCTCGACGGAATCCTACGAGCAGTACTTC | CASSTESYEQYF | - | - | TRBJ2-7 | 12 | TRBV18
TGTGCCTGGAGTCGCACCAGGGGGACTGGAAACACCATATATTTT | CAWSRTRGTGNTIYF | - | TRBD1 | TRBJ1-3 | 15 | TRBV30
TGTGCCAGCAGCTCCCGGGGGAACACCGGGGAGCTGTTTTTT | CASSSRGNTGELFF | once | - | TRBJ2-2 | 14 | TRBV9
TGTGCCAGCAGCTTAGACCCGGATTTTGAAGCTTTCTTT | CASSLDPDFEAFF | - | - | TRBJ1-1 | 13 | TRBV11-2
TGTGCCTGGAGTGGAGAGGTTGAAGCTTTCTTT | CAWSGEVEAFF | - | - | TRBJ1-1 | 11 | TRBV30
TGTGCCAGCAGCGCGGGGTTCTATAATTCACCCCTCCACTTT | CASSAGFYNSPLHF | - | - | TRBJ1-6 | 14 | TRBV9
TGTGCCAGCAGTTTGGGGGGGGCAGGTCAGCCCCAGCATTTT | CASSLGGAGQPQHF | - | - | TRBJ1-5 | 14 | TRBV6-6
TGTGCCAGCAGAGGGTCCACCGGGGAGCTGTTTTTT | CASRGSTGELFF | once | - | TRBJ2-2 | 12 | TRBV28
TGTGCCAGCAGTCTGGGACAGCCTTTCTATGGCTACACCTTC | CASSLGQPFYGYTF | - | TRBD1 | TRBJ1-2 | 14 | TRBV28
TGTGCCAGCAGTGGGACCACGCTGGAGCAGTTCTTC | CASSGTTLEQFF | - | - | TRBJ2-1 | 12 | TRBV7-9
TGTGCCAGCAGCTTATCAGCGAACACTGAAGCTTTCTTT | CASSLSANTEAFF | - | - | TRBJ1-1 | 13 | TRBV7-2
TGTGCCACCAGCAGAGATCGGGGGCAGGGGCTGAATAATTCACCCCTCCACTTT | CATSRDRGQGLNNSPLHF | once | - | TRBJ1-6 | 18 | TRBV15
TGCGCCAGCAGCCAACGGGCGGGGGGATTCACCGGGGAGCTGTTTTTT | CASSQRAGGFTGELFF | - | TRBD2 | TRBJ2-2 | 16 | TRBV4-1
TGTGCTAGTGGTTTGGTACACGGCCTACATTACCAACAAGAGACCCAGTACTTC | CASGLVHGLHYQQETQYF | - | - | TRBJ2-5 | 18 | TRBV12-5